Listed below are T cell receptor beta chains from one sample, sequenced in a study of blood T cell repertoires in COVID-19. Profiled with immunoSEQ multiplex PCR; TCRdb holds only in-frame clones, not every one. The profile shows some 150,000 clones, 86% of them singletons. The source material was peripheral blood. The receptors stem from a woman aged 55-70 years with COVID-19, enrolled during active disease. Both conserved end residues are part of each CDR3. The D gene is left open where the match is weak. Rows give clone size only sometimes, using once, few, many, or a class for an expanded clone.

CDR3,DNA,size,J,V,D
CASRRPGELRDYEQYF,TGTGCCAGCAGACGACCGGGAGAACTGCGGGACTACGAGCAGTACTTC,.,TRBJ2-7,TRBV7-9,.
CASSRTGFNEKLFF,TGTGCCAGCAGCCGAACGGGATTTAATGAAAAACTGTTTTTT,.,TRBJ1-4,TRBV11-2,.
CASSQSQGSTNEKLFF,TGTGCCAGCAGCCAAAGTCAGGGGAGCACCAATGAAAAACTGTTTTTT,once,TRBJ1-4,TRBV28,.
CASSQDRGSNEQYF,TGCGCCAGCAGCCAAGACAGGGGGAGCAACGAGCAGTACTTC,.,TRBJ2-7,TRBV4-1,TRBD1
CASSASGANTGELFF,TGTGCCAGCAGCGCAAGCGGGGCGAACACCGGGGAGCTGTTTTTT,once,TRBJ2-2,TRBV7-3,TRBD2
CASSKDRDGDQPQHF,TGTGCCAGCTCCAAGGACAGGGACGGAGATCAGCCCCAGCATTTT,once,TRBJ1-5,TRBV18,TRBD1
CASSSSTRNTGELFF,TGTGCCAGCAGCTCTTCGACAAGGAACACCGGGGAGCTGTTTTTT,few,TRBJ2-2,TRBV5-4,.
CASSPGQAYEQYF,TGTGCCAGTAGTCCGGGACAGGCCTACGAGCAGTACTTC,once,TRBJ2-7,TRBV19,TRBD1
CANLRTGGLSKNIQYF,TGTGCCAACCTCCGGACAGGGGGCCTTTCCAAAAACATTCAGTACTTC,.,TRBJ2-4,TRBV21-1,.
CASSPPSGRWDNEQFF,TGTGCCAGCAGTCCCCCTAGCGGGAGGTGGGACAATGAGCAGTTCTTC,.,TRBJ2-1,TRBV25-1,TRBD2
CASSLDTNLYNEQFF,TGTGCCAGCAGCTTAGATACTAATCTCTACAATGAGCAGTTCTTC,.,TRBJ2-1,TRBV11-2,.
CASSLFEGSGGWSEAFF,TGTGCCAGCAGTTTATTCGAGGGATCGGGAGGTTGGTCTGAAGCTTTCTTT,.,TRBJ1-1,TRBV28,.